Shown below are 10 T cell receptor beta chains from a single sample sequenced in a study of T cell repertoires in cytomegalovirus infection. Their antigens remain unidentified. TCRdb re-called the reads through MiXCR, storing one row per CDR3 protein. Of about 310,000 distinct CDR3 sequences listed, roughly 25% are singletons. The specimen comprised cultured PBMCs, sampled from culture after CMV antigen stimulation. These receptors were taken from a human donor in good health (CMV status not recorded). Some clones in this sample may be carry-over from other donors' samples.

This chain joins TRBV29-1 and TRBJ2-5; weak D call: TRBD1 (5 bases). The CDR3 extends over 15 amino acids. The germline gives CDR1 SQVTM, CDR2 ANQGSEA. V dropped 3 bases and J dropped 4 bases, with 18 bases sitting between them. This chain's CDR3 is CSVDKGQGLGETQYF. In DNA form, the CDR3 reads TGCAGCGTTGATAAAGGGCAGGGCCTAGGAGAGACCCAGTACTTC.

This clonotype was detected many times. The chain recombines TRBV7-2 with TRBJ1-5; 9 bases line up with TRBD1. The trim removed 2 bases at V and 5 bases at J, leaving 4 bases unmatched. Germline V gene sequence: CDR1 SGHTA, CDR2 FQGNSA. The CDR3 consists of 15 residues. Here the CDR3 DNA reads TGTGCCAGCAGCTTAACAGGGGGCCGGGATCAGCCCCAGCATTTT. It translates to CASSLTGGRDQPQHF. The entire variable domain, with the rest obtained from reference TRBV7-2 and TRBJ1-5, is as follows: GAGVSQSPSNKVTEKGKDVELRCDPISGHTALYWYRQSLGQGLEFLIYFQGNSAPDKSGLPSDRFSAERTGGSVSTLTIQRTQQEDSAVYLCASSLTGGRDQPQHFGDGTRLSIL.

The J gene is TRBJ1-1, the V gene TRBV5-5, with D possibly matching TRBD1 (5 bases). Germline V lookup: CDR1 SGHKS, CDR2 YYEKEE (reference sequence). The length of the CDR3 is 14 residues. With 1 base removed from V and 4 bases from J, the gap between germline ends came to 11 bases. CDR3 nucleotides: TGTGCCAGCAGCTTGTGGGATGGGGGCACTGAAGCTTTCTTT. Its protein product is CASSLWDGGTEAFF.

The chain links TRBV27 to TRBJ2-3; D may be TRBD2 (6 bases). Germline CDR1 is MNHEY and CDR2 is SMNVEV (reference sequence). This CDR3 comprises 16 residues. V dropped 5 bases and J dropped 6 bases, with 21 bases sitting between them. CDR3 protein: CASSPRIADLGDTQYF. The CDR3, as DNA: TGTGCCAGCAGTCCCAGAATAGCGGACCTTGGGGATACGCAGTATTTT.

This clonotype was seen at least ten times. This chain links TRBV7-2 with TRBJ1-1, with D perhaps TRBD1 (6 bases). The CDR3 is 13 amino acids. Germline CDR1 reads SGHTA; CDR2 reads FQGNSA. Trimming removed 10 bases from V and 2 bases from J, with 14 bases in between. CDR3 loop: CANRRDINTEAFF. CDR3 nucleotide sequence: TGTGCCAATAGAAGGGACATCAACACTGAAGCTTTCTTT.

This clonotype came up a few times. The CDR3 sequence is CASSISWDPGSDTGELFF. The DNA of the CDR3 is TGTGCCAGTAGTATTTCATGGGACCCTGGGTCGGACACCGGGGAGCTGTTTTTT. The rearrangement links TRBV19 to TRBJ2-2; D tentatively fits TRBD1 or TRBD2 (5 bases each). The CDR3 is 18 amino acids. The V end was cut by 3 bases, the J end by 3 bases, with 20 bases between. The germline V gene has CDR1 LNHDA and CDR2 SQIVND (reference sequence).

This clonotype was counted many times. The rearrangement links TRBV7-3 to TRBJ1-6; D may be TRBD1 (5 bases). Germline V gene sequence: CDR1 SGHTA, CDR2 FQGTGA. This CDR3 comprises 14 residues. V was trimmed by 5 bases and J by 9 bases, leaving 14 bases between them. CDR3 nucleotides: TGTGCCAGCAGCGTTACGGGACGCGGTTCACCCCTCCACTTT. It specifies CASSVTGRGSPLHF.

This clonotype was observed a handful of times. This chain connects TRBV2 to TRBJ2-1; 11 positions match TRBD1. V shed 2 bases and J 9 bases; nucleotides not matched to a gene: 18. The CDR3 contains 19 residues. Germline assignment: CDR1 SNHLY and CDR2 FYNNEI. The CDR3 region is CASSEFFRAGTGGSGEQFF. The CDR3 region has the DNA TGTGCCAGCAGTGAATTTTTTCGTGCCGGGACAGGGGGGTCTGGTGAGCAGTTCTTC. The full variable domain, in which reference TRBV2 and TRBJ2-1 provide the parts outside the CDR3, is EPEVTQTPSHQVTQMGQEVILRCVPISNHLYFYWYRQILGQKVEFLVSFYNNEISEKSEIFDDQFSVERPDGSNFTLKIRSTKLEDSAMYFCASSEFFRAGTGGSGEQFFGPGTRLTVL.

V gene TRBV4-1 combines with J gene TRBJ1-1; 8 bases agree with TRBD1. Germline CDR1 reads MGHRA; CDR2 reads YSYEKL. V lost 4 bases and J lost 5; bases outside the gene matches: 9. The CDR3 sequence is 15 residues long. CDR3 sequence reads: CASSPSQGVRTEAFF. The CDR3 coding sequence is TGCGCCAGCAGCCCTTCACAGGGGGTGCGTACTGAAGCTTTCTTT.

The rearrangement links TRBV12-3 or TRBV12-4 to TRBJ2-1, with a possible D match to TRBD2 (5 bases). The CDR3 totals 15 residues. Trimming took off 7 bases at V and 1 base at J, with 14 bases between the two ends. In nucleotides, the CDR3 is TGTGCCAGCACCTTGGGGAGACGGTCCTACAATGAGCAGTTCTTC. Translation gives CASTLGRRSYNEQFF.